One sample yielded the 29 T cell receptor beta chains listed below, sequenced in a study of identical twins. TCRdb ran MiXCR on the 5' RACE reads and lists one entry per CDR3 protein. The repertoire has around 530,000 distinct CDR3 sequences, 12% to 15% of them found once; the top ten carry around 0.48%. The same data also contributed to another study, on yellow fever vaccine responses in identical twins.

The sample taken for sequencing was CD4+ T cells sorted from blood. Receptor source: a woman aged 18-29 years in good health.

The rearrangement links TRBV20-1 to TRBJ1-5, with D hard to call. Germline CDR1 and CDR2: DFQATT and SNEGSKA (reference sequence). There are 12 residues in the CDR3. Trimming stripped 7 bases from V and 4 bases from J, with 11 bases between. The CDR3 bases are TGCAGTGGCGGCTTGGGAAATCAGCCCCAGCATTTT. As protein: CSGGLGNQPQHF.

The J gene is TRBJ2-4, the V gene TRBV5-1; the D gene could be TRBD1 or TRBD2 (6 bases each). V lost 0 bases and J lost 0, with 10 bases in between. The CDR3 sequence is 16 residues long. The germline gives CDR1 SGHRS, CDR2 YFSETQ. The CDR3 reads CASSLGGTQAKNIQYF. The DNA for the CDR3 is TGCGCCAGCAGCTTGGGCGGGACACAAGCCAAAAACATTCAGTACTTC.

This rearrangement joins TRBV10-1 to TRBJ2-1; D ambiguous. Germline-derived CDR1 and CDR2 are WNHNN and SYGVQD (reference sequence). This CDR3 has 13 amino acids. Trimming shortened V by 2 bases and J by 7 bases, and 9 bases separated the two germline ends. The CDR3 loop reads CASSEPATNEQFF. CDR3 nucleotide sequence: TGCGCCAGCAGTGAGCCGGCTACTAATGAGCAGTTCTTC.

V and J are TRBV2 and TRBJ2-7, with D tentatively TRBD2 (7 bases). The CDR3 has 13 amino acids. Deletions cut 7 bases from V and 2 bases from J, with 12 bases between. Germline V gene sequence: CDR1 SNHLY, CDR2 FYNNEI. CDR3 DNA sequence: TGTGCCAGCATAGGGGGGGTCACCTACGAGCAGTACTTC. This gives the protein CASIGGVTYEQYF.

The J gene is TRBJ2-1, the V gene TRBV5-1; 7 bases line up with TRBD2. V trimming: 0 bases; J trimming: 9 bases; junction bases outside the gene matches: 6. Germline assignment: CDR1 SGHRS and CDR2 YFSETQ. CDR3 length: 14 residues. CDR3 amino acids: CASSLVEGGVEQFF. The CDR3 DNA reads TGCGCCAGCAGCTTGGTCGAGGGAGGGGTTGAGCAGTTCTTC.

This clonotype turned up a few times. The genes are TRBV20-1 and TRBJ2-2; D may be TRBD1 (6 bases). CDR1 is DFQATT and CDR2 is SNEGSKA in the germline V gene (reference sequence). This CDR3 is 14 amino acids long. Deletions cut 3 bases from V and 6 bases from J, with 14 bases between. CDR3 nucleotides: TGCAGTGCTAGTTATACAGGGATCCCCGGGGAGCTGTTTTTT. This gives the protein CSASYTGIPGELFF.

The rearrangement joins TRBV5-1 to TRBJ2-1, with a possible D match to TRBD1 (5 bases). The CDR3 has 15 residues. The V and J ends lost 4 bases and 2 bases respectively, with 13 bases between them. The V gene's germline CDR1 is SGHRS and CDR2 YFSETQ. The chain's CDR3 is CASSELRGTYNEQFF. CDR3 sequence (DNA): TGCGCCAGCAGCGAGTTAAGGGGAACCTACAATGAGCAGTTCTTC. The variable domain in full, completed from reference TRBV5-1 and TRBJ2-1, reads KAGVTQTPRYLIKTRGQQVTLSCSPISGHRSVSWYQQTPGQGLQFLFEYFSETQRNKGNFPGRFSGRQFSNSRSEMNVSTLELGDSALYLCASSELRGTYNEQFFGPGTRLTVL.

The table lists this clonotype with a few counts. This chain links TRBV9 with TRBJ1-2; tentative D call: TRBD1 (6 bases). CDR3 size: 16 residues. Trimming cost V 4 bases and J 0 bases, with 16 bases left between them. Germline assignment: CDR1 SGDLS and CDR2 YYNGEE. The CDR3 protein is CASSPGGQLANYGYTF. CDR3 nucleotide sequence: TGTGCCAGCAGCCCAGGAGGACAGCTGGCTAACTATGGCTACACCTTC. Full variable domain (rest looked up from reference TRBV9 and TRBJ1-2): DSGVTQTPKHLITATGQRVTLRCSPRSGDLSVYWYQQSLDQGLQFLIQYYNGEERAKGNILERFSAQQFPDLHSELNLSSLELGDSALYFCASSPGGQLANYGYTFGSGTRLTVV.

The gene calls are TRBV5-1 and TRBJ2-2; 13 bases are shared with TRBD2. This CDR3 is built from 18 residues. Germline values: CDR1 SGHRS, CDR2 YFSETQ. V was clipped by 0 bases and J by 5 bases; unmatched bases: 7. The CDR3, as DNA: TGCGCCAGCAGCTTGGCCAAGACTAGCGGGGGGAAGACCGGGGAGCTGTTTTTT. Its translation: CASSLAKTSGGKTGELFF. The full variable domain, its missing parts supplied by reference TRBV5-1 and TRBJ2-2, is KAGVTQTPRYLIKTRGQQVTLSCSPISGHRSVSWYQQTPGQGLQFLFEYFSETQRNKGNFPGRFSGRQFSNSRSEMNVSTLELGDSALYLCASSLAKTSGGKTGELFFGEGSRLTVL.

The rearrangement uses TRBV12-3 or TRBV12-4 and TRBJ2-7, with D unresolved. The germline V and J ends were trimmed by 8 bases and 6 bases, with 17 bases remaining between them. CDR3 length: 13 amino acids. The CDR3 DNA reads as TGTGCCAGCGCGCAGCCAGGACCCTTCGAGCAGTACTTC. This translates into CASAQPGPFEQYF.

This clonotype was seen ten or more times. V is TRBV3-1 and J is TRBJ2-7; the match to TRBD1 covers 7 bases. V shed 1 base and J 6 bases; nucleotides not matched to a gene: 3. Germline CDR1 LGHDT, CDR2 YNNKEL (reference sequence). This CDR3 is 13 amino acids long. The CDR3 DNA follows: TGTGCCAGCAGCCAAGGACAGGGCGGCGAGCAGTACTTC. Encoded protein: CASSQGQGGEQYF.

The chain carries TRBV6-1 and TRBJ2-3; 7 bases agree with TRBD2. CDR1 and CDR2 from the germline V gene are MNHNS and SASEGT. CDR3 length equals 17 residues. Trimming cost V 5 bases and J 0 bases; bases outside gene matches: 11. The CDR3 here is CASSREALDFSTDTQYF. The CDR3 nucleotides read TGTGCCAGCAGTCGGGAGGCCCTAGACTTTAGCACAGATACGCAGTATTTT.

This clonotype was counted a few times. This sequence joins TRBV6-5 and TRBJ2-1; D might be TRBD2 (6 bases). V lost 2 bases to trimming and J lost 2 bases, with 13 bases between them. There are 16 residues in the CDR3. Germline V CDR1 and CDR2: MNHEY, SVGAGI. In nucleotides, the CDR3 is TGTGCCAGCAGTTACCCCACTAGCTACCCCTACAATGAGCAGTTCTTC. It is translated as CASSYPTSYPYNEQFF.

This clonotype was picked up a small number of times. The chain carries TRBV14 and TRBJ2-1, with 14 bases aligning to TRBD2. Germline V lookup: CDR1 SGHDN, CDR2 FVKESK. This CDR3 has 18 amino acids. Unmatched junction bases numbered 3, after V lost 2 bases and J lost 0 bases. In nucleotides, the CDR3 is TGTGCCAGCAGCCAACGGGGACTAGCGGGGGACTCCTACAATGAGCAGTTCTTC. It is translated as CASSQRGLAGDSYNEQFF.

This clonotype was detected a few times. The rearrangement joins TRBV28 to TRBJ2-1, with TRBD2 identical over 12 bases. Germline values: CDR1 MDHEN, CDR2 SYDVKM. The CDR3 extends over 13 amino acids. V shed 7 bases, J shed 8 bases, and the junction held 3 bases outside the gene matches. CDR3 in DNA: TGTGCCAGCAAGGCTAGCGGGAGGGATGAGCAGTTCTTC. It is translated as CASKASGRDEQFF.

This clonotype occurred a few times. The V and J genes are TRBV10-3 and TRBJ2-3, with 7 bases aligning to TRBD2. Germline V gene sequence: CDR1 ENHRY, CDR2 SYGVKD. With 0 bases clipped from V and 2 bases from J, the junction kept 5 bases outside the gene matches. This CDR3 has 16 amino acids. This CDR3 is CAISESERGYTDTQYF. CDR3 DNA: TGTGCCATCAGTGAGTCGGAGCGGGGATACACAGATACGCAGTATTTT.

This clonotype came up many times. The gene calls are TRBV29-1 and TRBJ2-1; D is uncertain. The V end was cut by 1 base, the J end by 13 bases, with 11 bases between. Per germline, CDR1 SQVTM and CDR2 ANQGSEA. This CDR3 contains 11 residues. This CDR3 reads CSVEGTDFQFF. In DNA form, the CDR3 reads TGCAGCGTTGAAGGGACGGATTTTCAGTTCTTC.

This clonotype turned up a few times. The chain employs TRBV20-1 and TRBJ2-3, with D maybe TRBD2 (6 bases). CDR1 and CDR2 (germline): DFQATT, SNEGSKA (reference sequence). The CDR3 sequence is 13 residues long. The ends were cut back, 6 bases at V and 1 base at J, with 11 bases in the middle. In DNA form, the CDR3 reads TGCAGTGCCAAGAGGGAGGGCACAGATACGCAGTATTTT. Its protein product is CSAKREGTDTQYF.

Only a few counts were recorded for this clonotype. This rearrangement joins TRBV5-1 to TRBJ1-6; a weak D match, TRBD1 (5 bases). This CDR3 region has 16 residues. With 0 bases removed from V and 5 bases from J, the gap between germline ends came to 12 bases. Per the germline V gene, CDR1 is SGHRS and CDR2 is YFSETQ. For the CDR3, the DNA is TGCGCCAGCAGCTTGGACGGACACATAGATAATTCACCCCTCCACTTT. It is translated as CASSLDGHIDNSPLHF.

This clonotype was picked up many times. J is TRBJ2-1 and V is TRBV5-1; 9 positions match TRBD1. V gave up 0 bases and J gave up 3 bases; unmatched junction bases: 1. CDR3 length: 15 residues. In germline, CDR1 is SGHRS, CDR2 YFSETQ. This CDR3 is CASSLEGQGYNEQFF. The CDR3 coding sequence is TGCGCCAGCAGCTTGGAGGGACAGGGCTACAATGAGCAGTTCTTC.

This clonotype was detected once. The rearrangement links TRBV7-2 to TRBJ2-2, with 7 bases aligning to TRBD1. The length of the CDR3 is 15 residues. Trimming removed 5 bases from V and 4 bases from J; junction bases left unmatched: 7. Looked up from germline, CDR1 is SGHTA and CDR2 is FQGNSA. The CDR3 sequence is CASSDRDSFTGELFF. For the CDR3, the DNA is TGTGCCAGCAGCGACCGGGACAGCTTCACCGGGGAGCTGTTTTTT.

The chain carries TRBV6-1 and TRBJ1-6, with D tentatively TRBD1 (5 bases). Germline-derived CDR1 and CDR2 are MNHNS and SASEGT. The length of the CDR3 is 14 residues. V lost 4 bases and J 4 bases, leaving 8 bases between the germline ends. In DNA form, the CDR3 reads TGTGCCAGCAGTGTGACAGAGTATAATTCACCCCTCCACTTT. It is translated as CASSVTEYNSPLHF.

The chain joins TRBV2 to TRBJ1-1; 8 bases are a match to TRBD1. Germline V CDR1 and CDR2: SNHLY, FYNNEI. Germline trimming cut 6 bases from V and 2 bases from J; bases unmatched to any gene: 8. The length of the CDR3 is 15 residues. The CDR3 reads CASRRTGNGNTEAFF. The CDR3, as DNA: TGTGCCAGCAGGCGGACAGGGAACGGTAACACTGAAGCTTTCTTT.

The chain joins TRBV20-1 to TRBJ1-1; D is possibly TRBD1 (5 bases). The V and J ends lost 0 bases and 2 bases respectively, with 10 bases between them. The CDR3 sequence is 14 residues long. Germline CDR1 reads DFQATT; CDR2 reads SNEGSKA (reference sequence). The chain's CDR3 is CSARERQLNTEAFF. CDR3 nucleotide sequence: TGCAGTGCTAGAGAACGACAGTTAAACACTGAAGCTTTCTTT.

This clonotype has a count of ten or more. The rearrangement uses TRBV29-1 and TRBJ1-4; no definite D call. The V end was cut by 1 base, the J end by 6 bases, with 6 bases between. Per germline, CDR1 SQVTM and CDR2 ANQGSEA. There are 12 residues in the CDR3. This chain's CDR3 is CSVEGRDEKLFF. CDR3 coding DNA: TGCAGCGTTGAAGGCCGGGATGAAAAACTGTTTTTT. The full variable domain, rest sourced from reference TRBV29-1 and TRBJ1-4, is SAVISQKPSRDICQRGTSLTIQCQVDSQVTMMFWYRQQPGQSLTLIATANQGSEATYESGFVIDKFPISRPNLTFSTLTVSNMSPEDSSIYLCSVEGRDEKLFFGSGTQLSVL.

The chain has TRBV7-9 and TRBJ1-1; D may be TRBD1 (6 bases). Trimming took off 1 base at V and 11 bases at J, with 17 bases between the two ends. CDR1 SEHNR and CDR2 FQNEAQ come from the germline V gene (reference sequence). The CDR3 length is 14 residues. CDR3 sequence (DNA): TGTGCCAGCAGCTTAGGGGGTGGGCAGGGGTTGGCTTTCTTT. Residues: CASSLGGGQGLAFF.

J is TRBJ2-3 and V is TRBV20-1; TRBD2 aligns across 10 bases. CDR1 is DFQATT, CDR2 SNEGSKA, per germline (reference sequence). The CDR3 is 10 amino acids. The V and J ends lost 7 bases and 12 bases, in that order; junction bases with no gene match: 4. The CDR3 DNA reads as TGCAGTGGATGGACTAGCGGACAGTATTTT. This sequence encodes CSGWTSGQYF.

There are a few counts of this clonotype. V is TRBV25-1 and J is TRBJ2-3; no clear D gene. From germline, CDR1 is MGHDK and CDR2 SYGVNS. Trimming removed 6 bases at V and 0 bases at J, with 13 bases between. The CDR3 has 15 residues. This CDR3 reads CASRFTDTSTDTQYF. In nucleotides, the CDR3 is TGTGCCAGCAGGTTCACGGATACTAGCACAGATACGCAGTATTTT.

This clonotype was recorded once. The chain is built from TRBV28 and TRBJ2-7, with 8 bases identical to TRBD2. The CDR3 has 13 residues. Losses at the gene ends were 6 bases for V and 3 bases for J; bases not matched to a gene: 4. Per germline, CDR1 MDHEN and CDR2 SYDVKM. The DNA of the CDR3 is TGTGCCAGCAGGCCGGGAGGGGTCTACGAGCAGTACTTC. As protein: CASRPGGVYEQYF.